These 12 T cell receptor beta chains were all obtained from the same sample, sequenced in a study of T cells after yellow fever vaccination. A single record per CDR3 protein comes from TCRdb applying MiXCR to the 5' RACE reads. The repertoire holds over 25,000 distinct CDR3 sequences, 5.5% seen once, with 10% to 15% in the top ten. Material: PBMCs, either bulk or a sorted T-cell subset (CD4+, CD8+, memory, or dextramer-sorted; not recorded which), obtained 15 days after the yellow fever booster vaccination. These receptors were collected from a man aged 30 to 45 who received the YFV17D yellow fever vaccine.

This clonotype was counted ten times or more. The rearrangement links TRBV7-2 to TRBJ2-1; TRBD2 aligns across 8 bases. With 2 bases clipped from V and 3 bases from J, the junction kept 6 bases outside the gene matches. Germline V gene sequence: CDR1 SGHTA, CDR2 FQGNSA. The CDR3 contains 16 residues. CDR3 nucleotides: TGTGCCAGCAGCTTACGGCGACTAGCGAGCTACAATGAGCAGTTCTTC. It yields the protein CASSLRRLASYNEQFF.

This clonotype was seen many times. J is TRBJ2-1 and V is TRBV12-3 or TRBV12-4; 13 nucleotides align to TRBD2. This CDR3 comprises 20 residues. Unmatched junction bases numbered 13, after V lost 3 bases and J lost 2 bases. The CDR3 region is CASSFAGLAGVLSTYNEQFF. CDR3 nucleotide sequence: TGTGCCAGCAGTTTTGCAGGACTAGCGGGAGTCCTTTCTACCTACAATGAGCAGTTCTTC.

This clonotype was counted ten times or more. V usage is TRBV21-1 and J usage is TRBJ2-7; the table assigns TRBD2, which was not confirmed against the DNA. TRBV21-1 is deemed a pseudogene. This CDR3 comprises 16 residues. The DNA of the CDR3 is TGTGCCAGCAGCAATCCGGCCGGGACTAGTGACTACGAGCAGTACTTC. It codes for CASSNPAGTSDYEQYF.

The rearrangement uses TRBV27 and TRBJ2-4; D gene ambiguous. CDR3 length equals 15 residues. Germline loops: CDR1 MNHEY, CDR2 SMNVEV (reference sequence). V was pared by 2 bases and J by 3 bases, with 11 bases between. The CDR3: CASSLDAVGKNIQYF. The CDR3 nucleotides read TGTGCCAGCAGTTTAGACGCGGTAGGCAAAAACATTCAGTACTTC.

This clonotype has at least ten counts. The CDR3 sequence: CASSRTSNTGELFF. DNA of the CDR3: TGTGCCAGCAGCCGGACATCGAACACCGGGGAGCTGTTTTTT. The chain joins TRBV5-4 to TRBJ2-2, with D possibly matching TRBD1 (5 bases). The germline gives CDR1 SGHNT, CDR2 YYREEE (reference sequence). This CDR3 spans 14 amino acids. V was pared by 4 bases and J by 0 bases, with 7 bases between.

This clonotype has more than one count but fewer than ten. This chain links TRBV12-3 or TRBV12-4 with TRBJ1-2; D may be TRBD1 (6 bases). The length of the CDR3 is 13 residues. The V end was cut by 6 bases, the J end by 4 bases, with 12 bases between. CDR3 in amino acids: CASSSGALYGYTF. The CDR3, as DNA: TGTGCCAGCAGCTCAGGGGCCCTCTATGGCTACACCTTC.

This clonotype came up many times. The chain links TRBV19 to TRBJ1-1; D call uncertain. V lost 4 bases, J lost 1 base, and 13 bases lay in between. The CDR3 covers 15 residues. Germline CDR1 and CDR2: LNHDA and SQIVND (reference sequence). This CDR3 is CASSTNSVGNTEAFF. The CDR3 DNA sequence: TGTGCCAGTAGTACAAACAGTGTTGGGAACACTGAAGCTTTCTTT.

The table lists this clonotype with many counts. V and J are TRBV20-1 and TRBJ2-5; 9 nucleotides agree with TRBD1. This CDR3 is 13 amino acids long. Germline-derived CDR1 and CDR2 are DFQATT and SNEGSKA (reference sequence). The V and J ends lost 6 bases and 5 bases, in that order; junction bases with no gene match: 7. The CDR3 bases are TGCAGTGCAGAGGGACAGGGAATCGAGACCCAGTACTTC. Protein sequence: CSAEGQGIETQYF.

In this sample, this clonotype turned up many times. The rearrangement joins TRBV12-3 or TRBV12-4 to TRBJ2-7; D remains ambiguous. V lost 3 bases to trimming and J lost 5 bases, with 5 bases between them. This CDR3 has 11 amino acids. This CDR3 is CASSFQHEQYF. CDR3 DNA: TGTGCCAGCAGTTTTCAGCACGAGCAGTACTTC.

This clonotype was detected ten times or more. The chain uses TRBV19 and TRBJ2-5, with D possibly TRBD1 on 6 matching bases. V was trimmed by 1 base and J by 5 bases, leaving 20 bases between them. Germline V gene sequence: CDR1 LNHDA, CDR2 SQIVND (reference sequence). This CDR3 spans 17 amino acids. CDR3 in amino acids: CASSIGRGYAEGETQYF. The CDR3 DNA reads TGTGCCAGTAGTATAGGCAGGGGCTACGCCGAAGGGGAGACCCAGTACTTC.

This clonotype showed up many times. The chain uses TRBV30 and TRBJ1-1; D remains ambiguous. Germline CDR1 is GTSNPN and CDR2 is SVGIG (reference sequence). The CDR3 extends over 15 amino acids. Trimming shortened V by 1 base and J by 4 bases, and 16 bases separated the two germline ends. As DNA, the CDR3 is TGTGCCTGGAGTGCACCTGAGCGGGCAGCCACTGAAGCTTTCTTT. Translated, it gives CAWSAPERAATEAFF.

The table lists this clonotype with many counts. CDR3 bases: TGTGCCAGTAGTATAAAGGTCGGGGGCACTGAAGCTTTCTTT. It yields the protein CASSIKVGGTEAFF. This rearrangement joins TRBV19 to TRBJ1-1; D perhaps matches TRBD1 (5 bases). The CDR3 is made up of 14 amino acids. CDR1 is LNHDA, CDR2 SQIVND, per germline (reference sequence). Trimming removed 2 bases from V and 4 bases from J, with 11 bases in between.